These 20 T cell receptor beta chains were all obtained from the same sample, sequenced in a study of OX40 agonist ivuxolimab in advanced cancers. Only in-frame clones appear in the TCRdb table, and some are missing; sequencing was by immunoSEQ multiplex PCR. The profile shows some 86,000 clones, around 91% of them singletons. Sequenced material: CD4+ or CD8+ T cells sorted from blood, taken in a trial of the OX40 agonist ivuxolimab. These receptors were obtained from an adult with an advanced solid tumor such as melanoma, head and neck, liver or kidney cancer.

The genes are TRBV18 and TRBJ1-2, with 9 bases aligning to TRBD1. From germline, CDR1 is KGHSH and CDR2 LQKENI. V was pared by 0 bases and J by 0 bases, with 5 bases of the junction left unmatched. The CDR3 spans 17 residues. The CDR3 is CASSPPAGQGANYGYTF. The CDR3 DNA sequence: TGTGCCAGCTCACCACCTGCGGGACAGGGAGCTAACTATGGCTACACCTTC.

The chain carries TRBV13 and TRBJ1-3; D is ambiguous. The CDR3 sequence is 14 residues long. Germline loops: CDR1 PRHDT, CDR2 FYEKMQ (reference sequence). The germline V and J ends were trimmed by 2 bases and 3 bases, with 8 bases remaining between them. CDR3 sequence reads: CASSLNRIGNTIYF. The CDR3 bases are TGTGCCAGCAGCTTAAACAGAATTGGAAACACCATATATTTT.

The V and J genes are TRBV2 and TRBJ2-3, with TRBD1 as a possible D gene (6 bases). The CDR3 is made up of 14 amino acids. Germline V gene sequence: CDR1 SNHLY, CDR2 FYNNEI. V dropped 1 base and J dropped 4 bases, with 9 bases sitting between them. The CDR3 spells CASSEVQGSDTQYF. For the CDR3, the DNA is TGTGCCAGCAGTGAAGTACAGGGCTCAGATACGCAGTATTTT.

The rearrangement links TRBV6-5 to TRBJ2-1; TRBD2 agrees at 7 bases. Trimming removed 5 bases from V and 10 bases from J; junction bases left unmatched: 11. The CDR3 is made up of 14 amino acids. From germline, CDR1 is MNHEY and CDR2 SVGAGI. The CDR3 here is CASSRRGEGKEQFF. CDR3 in DNA: TGTGCCAGCAGTCGCCGGGGGGAGGGTAAGGAGCAGTTCTTC.

This clone has a handful of counts. The rearrangement joins TRBV7-6 to TRBJ1-4; D might be TRBD1 (5 bases). Germline V gene lookup returns CDR1 SGHVS and CDR2 FNYEAQ. The CDR3 covers 15 residues. V was clipped by 5 bases and J by 7 bases, with 17 bases between them. CDR3 DNA: TGTGCCAGCAGCCACCTCTCGGGGGGTGGTGAAAAACTGTTTTTT. Protein product: CASSHLSGGGEKLFF. Variable domain in full (rest from reference TRBV7-6 and TRBJ1-4): GAGVSQSPRYKVTKRGQDVALRCDPISGHVSLYWYRQALGQGPEFLTYFNYEAQQDKSGLPNDRFSAERPEGSISTLTIQRTEQRDSAMYRCASSHLSGGGEKLFFGSGTQLSVL.

The rearrangement links TRBV6-1 to TRBJ2-7; 7 positions match TRBD1. CDR1 is MNHNS and CDR2 is SASEGT in the germline V gene. The CDR3 is 14 amino acids. V shed 2 bases and J 0 bases; nucleotides not matched to a gene: 1. The DNA of the CDR3 is TGTGCCAGCAGTGAAAGACAGGGCTCCTACGAGCAGTACGTC. Translating it yields CASSERQGSYEQYV.

This clone occurred once. This rearrangement joins TRBV14 to TRBJ2-5; maybe TRBD2 (5 bases). V lost 4 bases, J lost 7 bases, and 19 bases lay in between. CDR1 is SGHDN, CDR2 FVKESK, per germline. This CDR3 contains 15 residues. The CDR3 is CASSLVGGPRGTQYF. The CDR3 DNA reads TGTGCCAGCAGCCTCGTGGGTGGTCCTCGGGGGACCCAGTACTTC.

This clone was recorded only once. The identical CDR3 is also encoded by other nucleotide sequences in the sample. J is TRBJ1-2 and V is TRBV20-1; D call uncertain. Trimming took off 6 bases at V and 8 bases at J, with 13 bases between the two ends. This CDR3 has 11 residues. Germline lookup yields CDR1 DFQATT and CDR2 SNEGSKA (reference sequence). This CDR3 reads CSAGEGGGYTF. CDR3 nucleotide sequence: TGCAGTGCCGGGGAGGGTGGGGGCTACACCTTC.

The chain combines TRBV5-4 with TRBJ2-1; the match to TRBD2 covers 8 bases. This CDR3 is built from 15 residues. Germline CDR1 SGHNT, CDR2 YYREEE (reference sequence). The V and J ends lost 4 bases and 9 bases, in that order; junction bases with no gene match: 12. CDR3: CASSPRGAAGGEQFF. CDR3 sequence (DNA): TGTGCCAGCAGCCCGCGGGGGGCGGCCGGGGGTGAGCAGTTCTTC.

The rearrangement joins TRBV27 to TRBJ1-5, with TRBD1 identical over 8 bases. The V and J ends lost 4 bases and 1 base, in that order; junction bases with no gene match: 6. Germline V gives CDR1 MNHEY, CDR2 SMNVEV (reference sequence). This CDR3 is 16 amino acids long. CDR3 in amino acids: CASSSLRQGSNQPQHF. The CDR3 DNA reads as TGTGCCAGCAGTTCCCTTAGACAGGGGAGCAATCAGCCCCAGCATTTT.

This chain connects TRBV29-1 to TRBJ2-5; D is undetermined. Germline CDR1 is SQVTM and CDR2 is ANQGSEA. With 5 bases removed from V and 2 bases from J, the gap between germline ends came to 3 bases. The CDR3 runs to 10 residues. The CDR3 sequence: CSVQQETQYF. The CDR3 region has the DNA TGCAGCGTTCAACAAGAGACCCAGTACTTC.

This clone has a single count. This chain uses TRBV5-6 with TRBJ1-4, with a tentative D call TRBD1 (5 bases). The CDR3 sequence is 18 residues long. Trimming shortened V by 0 bases and J by 5 bases, and 20 bases separated the two germline ends. Germline V gene lookup returns CDR1 SGHDT and CDR2 YYEEEE. CDR3 loop: CASSLALGTGKANEKLFF. As DNA, the CDR3 is TGTGCCAGCAGCTTGGCCCTGGGGACGGGAAAAGCCAATGAAAAACTGTTTTTT.

The rearrangement joins TRBV21-1 to TRBJ2-3; no DNA check was done on the table's D call, TRBD2. TRBV21-1 is annotated as a pseudogene. This CDR3 is built from 20 residues. The CDR3 loop is CASSKSSSGEGYPRTDTQYF. The DNA for the CDR3 is TGTGCCAGCAGCAAAAGCAGTAGCGGGGAGGGGTATCCCCGCACAGATACGCAGTATTTT.

This chain joins TRBV19 and TRBJ1-3, with D uncertain. Germline V CDR1 and CDR2: LNHDA, SQIVND (reference sequence). The CDR3 has 14 amino acids. V lost 4 bases and J lost 2, with 9 bases in between. CDR3 in DNA: TGTGCCAGTAGTAATCGGAGTCCTGGAAACACCATATATTTT. It translates to CASSNRSPGNTIYF.

The chain is built from TRBV9 and TRBJ2-1; D gene unclear. The ends were cut back, 0 bases at V and 8 bases at J, with 9 bases in the middle. Per germline, CDR1 SGDLS and CDR2 YYNGEE. This CDR3 spans 13 amino acids. CDR3 loop: CASSVEPPDEQFF. The DNA of the CDR3 is TGTGCCAGCAGCGTAGAACCTCCCGATGAGCAGTTCTTC.

This chain uses TRBV27 with TRBJ2-5, with 9 bases fitting TRBD2. The V gene end was trimmed by 6 bases and the J gene end by 7 bases; junction bases not matched to a gene: 9. CDR1 and CDR2 (germline): MNHEY, SMNVEV (reference sequence). The CDR3 is 14 amino acids. The CDR3 nucleotides are TGTGCCAGCAGCCTGAGCGGGGGGCCTGGGACCCAGTACTTC. As protein: CASSLSGGPGTQYF.

This chain links TRBV15 with TRBJ2-7, with 7 bases that match TRBD1. The J segment lost 2 bases and the V segment lost 5 bases, leaving 6 bases of the junction unmatched. Per germline, CDR1 LNHNV and CDR2 YYDKDF (reference sequence). This CDR3 region has 14 residues. The CDR3 loop is CATSVETGPYEQYF. The CDR3 DNA sequence: TGTGCCACCAGCGTAGAGACAGGGCCCTACGAGCAGTACTTC. Based on the CDR3 plus reference TRBV15 and TRBJ2-7, the full variable domain is DAMVIQNPRYQVTQFGKPVTLSCSQTLNHNVMYWYQQKSSQAPKLLFHYYDKDFNNEADTPDNFQSRRPNTSFCFLDIRSPGLGDTAMYLCATSVETGPYEQYFGPGTRLTVT.

V is TRBV7-9 and J is TRBJ2-2; D possibly corresponds to TRBD2 (6 bases). The V end lost 5 bases, the J end lost 3 bases, and 16 bases lay between the germline ends. Germline CDR1 SEHNR, CDR2 FQNEAQ (reference sequence). The CDR3 sequence is 16 residues long. CDR3 bases: TGTGCCAGCAGCGCCCGCTTGGGACTCGACACCGGGGAGCTGTTTTTT. Encoded protein: CASSARLGLDTGELFF.

The V gene is TRBV9, the J gene TRBJ1-2, with D tentatively TRBD1 (5 bases). The germline V gene has CDR1 SGDLS and CDR2 YYNGEE. Trimming stripped 4 bases from V and 0 bases from J, with 10 bases between. The CDR3 runs 14 residues. The CDR3 DNA reads as TGTGCCAGCAGCCCAACAGGACCTAACTATGGCTACACCTTC. Translated: CASSPTGPNYGYTF.

The chain has TRBV7-2 and TRBJ2-5, with 8 bases aligning to TRBD2. Germline V lookup: CDR1 SGHTA, CDR2 FQGNSA. CDR3 size: 13 residues. Losses at the gene ends were 3 bases for V and 3 bases for J; bases not matched to a gene: 0. CDR3 loop: CASSLTSEETQYF. The CDR3 DNA reads as TGTGCCAGCAGCTTGACTAGCGAAGAGACCCAGTACTTC. Using reference TRBV7-2 and TRBJ2-5 for the parts outside the CDR3, the full variable domain is GAGVSQSPSNKVTEKGKDVELRCDPISGHTALYWYRQSLGQGLEFLIYFQGNSAPDKSGLPSDRFSAERTGGSVSTLTIQRTQQEDSAVYLCASSLTSEETQYFGPGTRLLVL.